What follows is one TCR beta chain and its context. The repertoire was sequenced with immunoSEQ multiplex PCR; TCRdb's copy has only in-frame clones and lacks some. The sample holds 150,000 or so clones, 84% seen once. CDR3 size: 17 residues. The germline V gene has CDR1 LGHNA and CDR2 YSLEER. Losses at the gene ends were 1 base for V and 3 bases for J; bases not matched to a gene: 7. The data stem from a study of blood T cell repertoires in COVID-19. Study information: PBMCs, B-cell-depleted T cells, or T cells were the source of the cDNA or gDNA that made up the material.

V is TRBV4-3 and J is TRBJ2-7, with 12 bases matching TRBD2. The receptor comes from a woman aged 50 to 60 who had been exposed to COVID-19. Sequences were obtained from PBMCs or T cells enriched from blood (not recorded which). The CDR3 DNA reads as TGCGCCAGCAGCCAAGCCGTGTCTAGCGGGAGGGTCTACGAGCAGTACTTC. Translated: CASSQAVSSGRVYEQYF.